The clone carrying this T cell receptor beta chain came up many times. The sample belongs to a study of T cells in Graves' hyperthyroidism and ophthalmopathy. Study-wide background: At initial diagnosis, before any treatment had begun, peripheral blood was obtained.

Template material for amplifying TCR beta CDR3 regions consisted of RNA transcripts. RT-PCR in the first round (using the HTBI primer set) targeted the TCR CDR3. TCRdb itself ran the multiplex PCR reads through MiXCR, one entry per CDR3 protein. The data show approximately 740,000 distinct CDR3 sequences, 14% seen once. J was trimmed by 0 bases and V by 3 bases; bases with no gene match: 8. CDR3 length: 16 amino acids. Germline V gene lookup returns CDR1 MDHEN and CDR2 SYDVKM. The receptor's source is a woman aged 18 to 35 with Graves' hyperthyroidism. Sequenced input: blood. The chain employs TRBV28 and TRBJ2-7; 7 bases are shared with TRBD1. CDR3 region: CASSFLFGTDSYEQYF. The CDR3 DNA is TGTGCCAGCAGTTTTCTCTTCGGGACAGACTCCTACGAGCAGTACTTC.